This record covers a single TCR beta chain. These data originate in a study of blood T cell repertoires in COVID-19. Some clones are missing from TCRdb's copy, which holds only in-frame ones; the method was immunoSEQ multiplex PCR. This table has 350,000 or so clones, roughly nine tenths appearing once. Germline V lookup: CDR1 SGDLS, CDR2 YYNGEE. Trimming stripped 0 bases from V and 2 bases from J, with 12 bases between. This CDR3 spans 15 amino acids. The sequence was obtained from a woman aged 60-70 years with COVID-19, enrolled during active disease. The sequencing sample was made of peripheral blood. The V call is TRBV9, the J call TRBJ2-7; D may be TRBD2 (6 bases). DNA of the CDR3: TGTGCCAGCAGCGTAGACGGGGGACCACCCTACGAGCAGTACTTC. As protein: CASSVDGGPPYEQYF. Supplemented by reference TRBV9 and TRBJ2-7, the full variable domain reads DSGVTQTPKHLITATGQRVTLRCSPRSGDLSVYWYQQSLDQGLQFLIQYYNGEERAKGNILERFSAQQFPDLHSELNLSSLELGDSALYFCASSVDGGPPYEQYFGPGTRLTVT.